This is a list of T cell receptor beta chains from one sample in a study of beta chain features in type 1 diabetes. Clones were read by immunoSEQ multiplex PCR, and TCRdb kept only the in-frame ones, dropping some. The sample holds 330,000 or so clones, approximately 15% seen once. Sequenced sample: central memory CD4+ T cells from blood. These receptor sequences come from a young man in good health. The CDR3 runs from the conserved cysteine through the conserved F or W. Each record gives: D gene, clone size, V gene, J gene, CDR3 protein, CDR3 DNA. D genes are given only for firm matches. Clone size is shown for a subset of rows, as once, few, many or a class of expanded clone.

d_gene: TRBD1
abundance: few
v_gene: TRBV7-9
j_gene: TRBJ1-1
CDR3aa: CASSVGQGNTEAFF
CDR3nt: TGTGCCAGCAGCGTAGGACAGGGGAACACTGAAGCTTTCTTT

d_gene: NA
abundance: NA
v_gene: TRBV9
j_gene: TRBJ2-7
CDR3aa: CASSVEGVPYEQYF
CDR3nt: TGTGCCAGCAGCGTAGAGGGAGTGCCCTACGAGCAGTACTTC

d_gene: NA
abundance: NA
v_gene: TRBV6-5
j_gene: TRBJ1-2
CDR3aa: CASSYSTGTYGYTF
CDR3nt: TGTGCCAGCAGTTACTCCACAGGGACCTATGGCTACACCTTC

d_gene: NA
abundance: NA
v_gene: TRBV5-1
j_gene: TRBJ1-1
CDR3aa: CASSLSAGRQAEAFF
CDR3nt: TGCGCCAGCAGCTTGAGTGCAGGACGCCAGGCTGAAGCTTTCTTT

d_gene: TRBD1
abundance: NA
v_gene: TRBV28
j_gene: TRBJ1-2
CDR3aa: CASRIQGVSRGYTF
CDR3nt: TGTGCCAGCAGGATACAGGGGGTATCTAGGGGCTACACCTTC

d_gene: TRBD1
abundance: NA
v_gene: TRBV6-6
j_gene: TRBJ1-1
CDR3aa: CASTSRDRGTEAFF
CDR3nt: TGTGCCAGCACGAGCCGGGACAGGGGCACTGAAGCTTTCTTT

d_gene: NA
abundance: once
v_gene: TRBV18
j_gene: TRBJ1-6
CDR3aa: CASSPSGTNNSPLHF
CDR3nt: TGTGCCAGCTCACCGTCCGGGACAAATAATTCACCCCTCCACTTT

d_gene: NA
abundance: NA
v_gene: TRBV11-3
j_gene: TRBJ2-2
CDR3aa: CASSFRVAGELFF
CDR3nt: TGTGCCAGCAGCTTTCGGGTGGCCGGGGAGCTGTTTTTT

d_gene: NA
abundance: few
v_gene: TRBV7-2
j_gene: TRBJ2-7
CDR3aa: CASSLVGYEQYF
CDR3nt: TGTGCCAGCAGCTTAGTCGGGTACGAGCAGTACTTC

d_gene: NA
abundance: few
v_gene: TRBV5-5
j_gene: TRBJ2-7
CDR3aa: CASSFGGRREQYF
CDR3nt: TGTGCCAGCAGCTTCGGGGGTAGGAGGGAGCAGTACTTC